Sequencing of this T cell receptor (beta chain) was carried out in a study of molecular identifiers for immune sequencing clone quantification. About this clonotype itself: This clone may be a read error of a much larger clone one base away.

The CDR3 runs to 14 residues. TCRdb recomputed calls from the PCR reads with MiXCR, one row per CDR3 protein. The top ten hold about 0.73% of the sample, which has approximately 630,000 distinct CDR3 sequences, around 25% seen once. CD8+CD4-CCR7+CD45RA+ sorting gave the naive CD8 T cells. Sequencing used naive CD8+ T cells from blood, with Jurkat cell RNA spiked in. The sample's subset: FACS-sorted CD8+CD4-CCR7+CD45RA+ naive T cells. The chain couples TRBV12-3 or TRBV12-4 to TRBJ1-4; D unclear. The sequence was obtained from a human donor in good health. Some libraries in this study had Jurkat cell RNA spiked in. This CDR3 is CASAITEDHEKLSF. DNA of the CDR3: TGTGCCAGCGCGATTACGGAGGACCACGAAAAACTGTCTTTT.